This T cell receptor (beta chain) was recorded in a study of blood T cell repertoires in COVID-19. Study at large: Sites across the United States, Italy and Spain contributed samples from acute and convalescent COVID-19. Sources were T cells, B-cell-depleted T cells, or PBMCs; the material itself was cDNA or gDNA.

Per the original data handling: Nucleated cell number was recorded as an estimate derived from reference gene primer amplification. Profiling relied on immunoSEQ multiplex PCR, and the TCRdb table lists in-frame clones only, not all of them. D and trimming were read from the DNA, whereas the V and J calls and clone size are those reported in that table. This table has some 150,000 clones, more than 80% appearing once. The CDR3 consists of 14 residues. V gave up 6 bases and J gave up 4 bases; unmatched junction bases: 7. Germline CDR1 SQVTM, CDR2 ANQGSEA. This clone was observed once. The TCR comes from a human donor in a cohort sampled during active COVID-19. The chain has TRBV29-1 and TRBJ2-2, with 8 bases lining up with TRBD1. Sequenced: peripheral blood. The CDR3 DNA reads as TGCAGCGTCGGCCGGACAGGGTCCACCGGGGAGCTGTTTTTT. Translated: CSVGRTGSTGELFF.